This T cell receptor (beta chain) was identified in a study of identical twins. This clonotype has a handful of counts. Antigen: not known. Whole-study results and caveats: There were fewer insertions in abundant cord blood beta clonotypes, but memory repertoires showed no such pattern. Those out-of-frame alpha sequences shared by twins showed an excess of low generation probability.

The CDR3 is 12 residues long. TCRdb independently ran MiXCR on the 5' RACE reads; one entry per CDR3 protein. The sample carries around 550,000 distinct CDR3 sequences, around 15% recorded once. This same sample was also part of a study on yellow fever vaccine responses in identical twins.

The TCR was taken from a young woman in good health. The chain couples TRBV21-1 to TRBJ2-3; the table's D gene call, TRBD1, was not cross checked with the DNA. TRBV21-1 constitutes a pseudogene. Material: CD4+ T cells sorted from blood. CDR3 region: CAGTGGADTQYF. The DNA of the CDR3 is TGTGCCGGGACGGGGGGTGCAGATACGCAGTATTTT.